This T cell receptor (beta chain) appears in the sequencing data of a study of cytomegalovirus exposure and HLA in healthy donors. For this clone: Its matching antigen is unknown.

Points from the study as a whole: When presence/absence was analysed, sequencing depth was taken to be roughly uniform across donors.

There are 15 residues in the CDR3. The V and J ends lost 1 base and 2 bases respectively, with 9 bases between them. CDR1 and CDR2 from the germline V gene are MGHRA and YSYEKL. The study ran its PCR with 60 Vbeta and 13 Jbeta primers. Measured with immunoSEQ multiplex PCR; TCRdb has only the in-frame clones, and not every one. The sample lists under 200,000 clones; over 70% were seen once. This receptor was identified in a male donor in good health and CMV-seropositive. This chain links TRBV4-1 with TRBJ2-1; D is ambiguous. Input material: PBMCs. The CDR3 reads CASSQGSVTYNEQFF. The CDR3 coding sequence is TGCGCCAGCAGCCAAGGGTCAGTTACCTACAATGAGCAGTTCTTC.